Below, 13 T cell receptor beta chains from the same sample are listed, as sequenced in a study of blood T cell repertoires in COVID-19. The table came from immunoSEQ multiplex PCR; TCRdb's copy has only in-frame clones and leaves some out. The sample has approximately 240,000 clones, approximately 86% seen once. The sequencing sample was made of peripheral blood. The receptor source for this set is a human donor in a cohort sampled during active COVID-19.

The CDR3 sequence: CASSYSTRQGDYGYTF. The CDR3 DNA reads as TGTGCCAGCAGTTACTCGACACGACAGGGGGACTATGGCTACACCTTC. This chain uses TRBV6-6 with TRBJ1-2, with 9 bases lining up with TRBD1. This CDR3 region has 16 residues. J gave up 3 bases and V 0 bases, and 5 bases lay outside the gene matches. Germline V gene lookup returns CDR1 MNHNY and CDR2 SVGAGI (reference sequence).

This chain uses TRBV27 with TRBJ2-3; TRBD1 matches at 7 bases. With V trimmed by 4 bases and J by 1 base, 2 bases remained unmatched. This CDR3 is built from 14 residues. Germline values: CDR1 MNHEY, CDR2 SMNVEV (reference sequence). DNA for the CDR3: TGTGCCAGCAGTTCCGACAGGGGCACAGATACGCAGTATTTT. Amino acid sequence: CASSSDRGTDTQYF.

The V gene is TRBV9, the J gene TRBJ2-3, with 8 bases matching TRBD2. Germline assignment: CDR1 SGDLS and CDR2 YYNGEE. V gave up 0 bases and J gave up 2 bases; unmatched junction bases: 5. The CDR3 sequence is 16 residues long. DNA of the CDR3: TGTGCCAGCAGCGTAGGAGCGGGGGCCCACACAGATACGCAGTATTTT. It encodes CASSVGAGAHTDTQYF.

This clone occurred a few times. This chain links TRBV7-2 with TRBJ1-6; 8 bases are a match to TRBD1. CDR3 length equals 14 residues. The germline V gene has CDR1 SGHTA and CDR2 FQGNSA. Trimming at V came to 3 bases and at J to 9 bases, leaving 4 bases not matched to a gene. CDR3: CASSFTGGISPLHF. DNA for the CDR3: TGTGCCAGCAGCTTTACAGGGGGAATTTCACCCCTCCACTTT. The full variable domain, rest sourced from reference TRBV7-2 and TRBJ1-6, is GAGVSQSPSNKVTEKGKDVELRCDPISGHTALYWYRQSLGQGLEFLIYFQGNSAPDKSGLPSDRFSAERTGGSVSTLTIQRTQQEDSAVYLCASSFTGGISPLHFGNGTRLTVT.

The chain couples TRBV7-8 to TRBJ2-5; D call uncertain. V dropped 5 bases and J dropped 7 bases, with 14 bases sitting between them. CDR1 is SGHVS and CDR2 is FQNEAQ in the germline V gene. This CDR3 spans 13 amino acids. The CDR3 DNA is TGTGCCAGCAGCGAGACCGGAGAAGGGACCCAGTACTTC. This sequence encodes CASSETGEGTQYF.

The chain combines TRBV4-1 with TRBJ2-2, with D maybe TRBD2 (5 bases). The V gene lost 4 bases and the J gene lost 0 bases, with 9 bases spanning the gap. Germline V CDR1 and CDR2: MGHRA, YSYEKL. CDR3 length: 15 residues. The CDR3 DNA reads as TGCGCCAGCAGCCCCTACGGGACGAACACCGGGGAGCTGTTTTTT. Translated, it gives CASSPYGTNTGELFF.

The rearrangement uses TRBV19 and TRBJ2-5, with 8 bases fitting TRBD1. Per germline, CDR1 LNHDA and CDR2 SQIVND (reference sequence). V shed 5 bases, J shed 5 bases, and the junction held 4 bases outside the gene matches. This CDR3 region has 13 residues. CDR3 sequence (DNA): TGTGCCAGTAGTTTCAACAGGGGGGAGACCCAGTACTTC. Amino acid sequence: CASSFNRGETQYF.

The V call is TRBV19, the J call TRBJ1-5; a weak D match, TRBD1 (6 bases). The V gene's germline CDR1 is LNHDA and CDR2 SQIVND (reference sequence). The ends were cut back, 2 bases at V and 2 bases at J, with 10 bases in the middle. The CDR3 spans 15 residues. CDR3 protein: CASSINYRGNQPQHF. The CDR3 nucleotides read TGTGCCAGTAGTATAAACTACAGGGGCAATCAGCCCCAGCATTTT.

The rearrangement joins TRBV5-4 to TRBJ2-1; tentative D call: TRBD1 (7 bases). Germline V lookup: CDR1 SGHNT, CDR2 YYREEE (reference sequence). Trimming pared 2 bases from V and 7 bases from J, leaving 16 bases between. CDR3 length: 15 residues. The CDR3 here is CASSLGGQGVNEQFF. In nucleotides, the CDR3 is TGTGCCAGCAGCTTAGGGGGGCAGGGGGTAAATGAGCAGTTCTTC.

The gene calls are TRBV3-1 (or the pseudogene TRBV3-2) and TRBJ2-7; possibly TRBD2 for D (6 bases). The germline V gene has CDR1 LGHDT and CDR2 YNNKEL (reference sequence). V lost 4 bases to trimming and J lost 1 base, with 11 bases between them. The CDR3 is 14 amino acids. CDR3 nucleotides: TGTGCCAGCAGCCCGGGACTGGGATCCTACGAGCAGTACTTC. Amino acid sequence: CASSPGLGSYEQYF.

This sequence joins TRBV7-8 and TRBJ1-5; 8 positions match TRBD1. The V gene's germline CDR1 is SGHVS and CDR2 FQNEAQ. The CDR3 runs to 15 residues. The V segment lost 4 bases and the J segment 5 bases; nucleotides outside the gene matches: 7. CDR3 protein: CASSSYGQGHQPQHF. The CDR3 DNA reads as TGTGCCAGCAGCTCTTACGGACAGGGACATCAGCCCCAGCATTTT.

This chain joins TRBV30 and TRBJ1-3; D is undetermined. The length of the CDR3 is 13 residues. Germline CDR1 GTSNPN, CDR2 SVGIG (reference sequence). V was shortened by 1 base and J by 4 bases, with 8 bases between the two germline ends. CDR3 sequence (DNA): TGTGCCTGGAGTGGTTTACAGGGAAACACCATATATTTT. Protein sequence: CAWSGLQGNTIYF.

The chain recombines TRBV19 with TRBJ2-5; 7 bases line up with TRBD1. V shed 4 bases and J 2 bases; nucleotides not matched to a gene: 7. Per the germline V gene, CDR1 is LNHDA and CDR2 is SQIVND (reference sequence). This CDR3 comprises 15 residues. The CDR3 coding sequence is TGTGCCAGTAGTAAAGCACAGGGGCGACAAGAGACCCAGTACTTC. As protein: CASSKAQGRQETQYF. The full variable domain, completed using reference TRBV19 and TRBJ2-5, is DGGITQSPKYLFRKEGQNVTLSCEQNLNHDAMYWYRQDPGQGLRLIYYSQIVNDFQKGDIAEGYSVSREKKESFPLTVTSAQKNPTAFYLCASSKAQGRQETQYFGPGTRLLVL.